Listed below are T cell receptor beta chains from one sample, sequenced in a study of blood T cell repertoires in COVID-19. Generated by immunoSEQ multiplex PCR, the TCRdb table keeps only in-frame clones and is missing some. Of about 47,000 clones listed, about 83% are singletons. The source material was peripheral blood. The source of these receptors is a man aged 65 to 85 with active COVID-19. Both conserved end residues are part of each CDR3. The D gene is left open where the match is weak. Clone size is stated in some rows and not others, as once, few, many or a class when expanded.

clone_size	j_call	v_call	d_call	cdr3_aa	cdr3_nt
.	TRBJ2-2	TRBV16	TRBD1	CASSQSGTGTGELFF	TGTGCCAGCAGCCAATCCGGGACAGGGACCGGGGAGCTGTTTTTT
.	TRBJ2-5	TRBV13	.	CASSLEQQETQYF	TGTGCCAGCAGCTTAGAACAGCAAGAGACCCAGTACTTC
once	TRBJ1-2	TRBV19	TRBD1	CASSGNRGDYGYTF	TGTGCCAGTAGTGGGAACAGGGGGGACTATGGCTACACCTTC
few	TRBJ1-4	TRBV5-4	TRBD1	CASSLDPQQGLGEKLFF	TGTGCCAGCAGCTTGGATCCGCAACAGGGGCTAGGGGAAAAACTGTTTTTT
.	TRBJ1-5	TRBV6-2/TRBV6-3	.	CASSYGAFSNQPQHF	TGTGCCAGCAGTTACGGGGCGTTTAGCAATCAGCCCCAGCATTTT
.	TRBJ1-1	TRBV19	.	CASSDTGNTEAFF	TGTGCCAGTAGCGATACAGGGAACACTGAAGCTTTCTTT
.	TRBJ2-3	TRBV5-4	TRBD2	CASSLAGSGGQADTQYF	TGTGCCAGCAGCTTGGCGGGAAGCGGGGGGCAAGCGGATACGCAGTATTTT
.	TRBJ2-1	TRBV15	.	CATSRAAAYNEQFF	TGTGCCACCAGCAGAGCGGCGGCCTACAATGAGCAGTTCTTC
.	TRBJ2-7	TRBV13	TRBD2	CASSLVAAGGFSYEQYF	TGTGCCAGCAGCTTAGTAGCAGCGGGGGGTTTCTCCTACGAGCAGTACTTC
once	TRBJ1-5	TRBV19	TRBD1	CASRETGFGQPQHF	TGTGCCAGTAGAGAGACAGGGTTCGGGCAGCCCCAGCATTTT